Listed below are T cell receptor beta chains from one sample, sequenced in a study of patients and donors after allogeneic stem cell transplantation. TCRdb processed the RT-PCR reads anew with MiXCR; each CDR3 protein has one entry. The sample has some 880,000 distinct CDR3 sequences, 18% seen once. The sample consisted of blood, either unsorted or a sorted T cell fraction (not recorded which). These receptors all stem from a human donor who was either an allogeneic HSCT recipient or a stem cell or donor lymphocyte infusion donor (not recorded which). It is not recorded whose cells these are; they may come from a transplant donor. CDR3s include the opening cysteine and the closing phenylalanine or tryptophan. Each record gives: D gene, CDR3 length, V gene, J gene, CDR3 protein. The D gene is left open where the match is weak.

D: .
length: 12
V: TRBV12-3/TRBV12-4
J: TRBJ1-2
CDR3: CASSFNSYGYTF

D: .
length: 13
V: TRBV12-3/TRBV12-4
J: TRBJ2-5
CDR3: CASNEDSQETQYF

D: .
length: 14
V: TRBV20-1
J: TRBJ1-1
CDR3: CSARDLLGGTEAFF

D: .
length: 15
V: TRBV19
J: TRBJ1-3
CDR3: CASSISTLGGNTIYF

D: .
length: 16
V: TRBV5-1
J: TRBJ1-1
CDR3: CASSLQTGGTNTEAFF

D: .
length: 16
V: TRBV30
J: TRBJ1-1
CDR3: CAWSHPRGARNTEAFF

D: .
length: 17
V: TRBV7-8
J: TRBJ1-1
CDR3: CASRRGGHPAMNTEAFF

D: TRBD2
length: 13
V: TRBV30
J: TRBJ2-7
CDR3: CASRTSGDYEQYF

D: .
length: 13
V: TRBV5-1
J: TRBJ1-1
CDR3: CASSEQVTTEAFF

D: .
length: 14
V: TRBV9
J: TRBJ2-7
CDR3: CASAPAGFGYEQYF

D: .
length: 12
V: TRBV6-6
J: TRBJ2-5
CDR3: CASRPNQETQYF

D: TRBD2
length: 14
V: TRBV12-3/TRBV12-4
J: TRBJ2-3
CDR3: CAIISGSSPDTQYF

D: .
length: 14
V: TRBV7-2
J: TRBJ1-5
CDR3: CASSRWGVNQPQHF

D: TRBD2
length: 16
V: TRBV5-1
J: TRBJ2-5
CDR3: CASSLGTSSIKETQYF

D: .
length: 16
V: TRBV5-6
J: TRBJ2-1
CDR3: CASSPPDRNSYNEQFF

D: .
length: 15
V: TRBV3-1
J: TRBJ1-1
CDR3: CASSQVGSAPAEAFF

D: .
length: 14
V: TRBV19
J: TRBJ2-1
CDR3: CASSISTRGVEQFF

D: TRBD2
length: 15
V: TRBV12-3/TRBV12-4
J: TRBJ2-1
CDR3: CASSHRGGARNEQFF

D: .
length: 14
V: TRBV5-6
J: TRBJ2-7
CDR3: CASSYRTDLYEQYF

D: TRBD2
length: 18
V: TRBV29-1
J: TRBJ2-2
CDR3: CSVDMWKSGTSNTGELFF

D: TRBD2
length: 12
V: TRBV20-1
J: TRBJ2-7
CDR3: CSGAGGLGEQYF

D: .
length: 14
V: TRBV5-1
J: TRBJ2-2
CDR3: CASSLSEDTGELFF

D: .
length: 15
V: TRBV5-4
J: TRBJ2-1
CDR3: CASSLDLGTHNEQFF

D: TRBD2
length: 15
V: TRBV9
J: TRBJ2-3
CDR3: CASSVSGGGADTQYF

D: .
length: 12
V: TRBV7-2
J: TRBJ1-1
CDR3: CASSATVTEAFF

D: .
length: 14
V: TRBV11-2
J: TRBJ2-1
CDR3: CASSLSDTYNEQFF

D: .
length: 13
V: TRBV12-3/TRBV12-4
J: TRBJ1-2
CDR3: CASSFSVNYGYTF

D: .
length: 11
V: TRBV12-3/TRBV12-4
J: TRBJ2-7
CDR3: CASSRTDEQYF

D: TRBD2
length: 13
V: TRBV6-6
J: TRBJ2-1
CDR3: CASSPGLGPEQFF

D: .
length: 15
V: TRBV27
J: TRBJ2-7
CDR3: CASSPRQGGSHEQYF

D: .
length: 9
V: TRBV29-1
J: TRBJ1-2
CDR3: CSVELGYTF

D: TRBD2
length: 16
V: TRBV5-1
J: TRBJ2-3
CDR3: CASSWRETLGEDTQYF

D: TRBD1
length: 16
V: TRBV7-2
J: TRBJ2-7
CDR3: CASSLSTGALSYEQYF

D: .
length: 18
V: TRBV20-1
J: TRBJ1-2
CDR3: CSARSHTTRTPLVYGYTF

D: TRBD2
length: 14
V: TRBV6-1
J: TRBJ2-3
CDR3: CASTLAGGRDTQYF

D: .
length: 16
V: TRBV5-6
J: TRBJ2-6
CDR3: CASSVRVLMGANVLTF

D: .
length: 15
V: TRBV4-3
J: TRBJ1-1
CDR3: CASSQDESGFDEAFF

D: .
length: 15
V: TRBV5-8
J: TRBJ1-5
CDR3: CASSRGWGARQPQHF

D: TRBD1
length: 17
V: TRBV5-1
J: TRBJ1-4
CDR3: CASSVGDRVGFREKLFF

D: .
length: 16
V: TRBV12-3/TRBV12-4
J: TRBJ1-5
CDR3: CASSPPGQVTNQPQHF

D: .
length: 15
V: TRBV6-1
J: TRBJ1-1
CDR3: CASRPPLTGGTEAFF

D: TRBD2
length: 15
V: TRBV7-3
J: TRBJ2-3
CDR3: CASSPLAGVVDTQYF

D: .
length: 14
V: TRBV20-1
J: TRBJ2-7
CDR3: CSAREATRRYEQYF

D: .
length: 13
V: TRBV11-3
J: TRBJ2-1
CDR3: CASSLVRAHEQFF

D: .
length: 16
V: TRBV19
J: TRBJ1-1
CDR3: CATSNVGGLVRTEAFF

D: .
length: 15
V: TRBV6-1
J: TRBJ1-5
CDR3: CASSEVTYSNQPQHF

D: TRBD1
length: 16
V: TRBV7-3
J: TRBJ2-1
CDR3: CASSSPRGSSYNEQFF

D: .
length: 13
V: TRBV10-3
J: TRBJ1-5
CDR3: CASAGTGNQPQHF

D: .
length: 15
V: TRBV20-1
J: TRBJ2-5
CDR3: CSARDLFRDQETQYF

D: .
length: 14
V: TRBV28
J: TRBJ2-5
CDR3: CASSLRVLRETQYF

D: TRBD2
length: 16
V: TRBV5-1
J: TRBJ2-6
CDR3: CASSLTSGRGANVLTF

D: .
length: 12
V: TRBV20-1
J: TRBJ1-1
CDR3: CSASRGDLEAFF

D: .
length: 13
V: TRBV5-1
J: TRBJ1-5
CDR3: CASSSRAGQPQHF

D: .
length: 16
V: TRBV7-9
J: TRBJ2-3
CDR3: CASSLVAQGIADTQYF

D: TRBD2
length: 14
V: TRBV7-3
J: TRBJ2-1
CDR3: CASSLYSGGGEQFF